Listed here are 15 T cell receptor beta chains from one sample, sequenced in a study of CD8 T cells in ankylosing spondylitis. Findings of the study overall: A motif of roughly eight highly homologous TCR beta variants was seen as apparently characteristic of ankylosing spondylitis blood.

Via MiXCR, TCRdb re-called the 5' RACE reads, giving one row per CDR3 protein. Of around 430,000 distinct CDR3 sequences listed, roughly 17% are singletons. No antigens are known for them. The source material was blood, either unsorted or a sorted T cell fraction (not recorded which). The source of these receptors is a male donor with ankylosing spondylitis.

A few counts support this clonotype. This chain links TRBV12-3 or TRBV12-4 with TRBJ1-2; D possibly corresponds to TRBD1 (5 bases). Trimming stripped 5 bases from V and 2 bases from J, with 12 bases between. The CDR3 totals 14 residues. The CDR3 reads CASSHPTENYGYTF. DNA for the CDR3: TGTGCCAGCAGTCATCCGACAGAGAACTATGGCTACACCTTC.

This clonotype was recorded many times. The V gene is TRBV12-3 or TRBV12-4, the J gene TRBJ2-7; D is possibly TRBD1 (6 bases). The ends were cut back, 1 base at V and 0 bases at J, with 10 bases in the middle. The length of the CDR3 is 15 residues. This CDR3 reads CASSLGGGNSYEQYF. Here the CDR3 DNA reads TGTGCCAGCAGTTTAGGTGGGGGCAACTCCTACGAGCAGTACTTC.

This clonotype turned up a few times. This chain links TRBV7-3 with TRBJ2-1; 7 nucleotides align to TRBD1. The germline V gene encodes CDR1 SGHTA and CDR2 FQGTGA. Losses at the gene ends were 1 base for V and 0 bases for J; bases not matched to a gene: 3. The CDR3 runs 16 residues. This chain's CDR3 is CASSLIGTASYNEQFF. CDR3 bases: TGTGCCAGCAGCTTAATTGGGACAGCCTCCTACAATGAGCAGTTCTTC.

CDR3 in DNA: TGCAGTGGGTCACAGGGGGCAGGGGAAAAACTGTTTTTT. As protein: CSGSQGAGEKLFF. V gene TRBV20-1 combines with J gene TRBJ1-4, with TRBD1 matching 9 bases. The length of the CDR3 is 13 residues. With 7 bases clipped from V and 8 bases from J, the junction kept 8 bases outside the gene matches. Germline V gene lookup returns CDR1 DFQATT and CDR2 SNEGSKA (reference sequence).

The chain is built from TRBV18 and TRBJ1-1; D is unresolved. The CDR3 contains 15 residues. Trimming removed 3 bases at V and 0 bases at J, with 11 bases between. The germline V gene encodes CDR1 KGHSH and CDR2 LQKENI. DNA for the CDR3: TGTGCCAGCTCACCTATGGGTGGGATGAACACTGAAGCTTTCTTT. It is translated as CASSPMGGMNTEAFF.

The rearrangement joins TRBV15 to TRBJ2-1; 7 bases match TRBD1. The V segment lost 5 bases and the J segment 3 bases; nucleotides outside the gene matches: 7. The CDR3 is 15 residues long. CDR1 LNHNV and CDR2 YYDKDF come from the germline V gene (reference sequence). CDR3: CATSSTGKNYNEQFF. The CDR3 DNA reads TGTGCCACCAGCTCGACAGGGAAGAACTACAATGAGCAGTTCTTC.

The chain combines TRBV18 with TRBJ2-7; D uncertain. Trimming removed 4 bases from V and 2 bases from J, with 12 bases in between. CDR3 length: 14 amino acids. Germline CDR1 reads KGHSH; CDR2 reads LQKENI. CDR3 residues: CASSRPDGTYEQYF. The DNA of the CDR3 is TGTGCCAGCTCACGTCCGGACGGCACCTACGAGCAGTACTTC. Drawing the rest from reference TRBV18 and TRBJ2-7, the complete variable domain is NAGVMQNPRHLVRRRGQEARLRCSPMKGHSHVYWYRQLPEEGLKFMVYLQKENIIDESGMPKERFSAEFPKEGPSILRIQQVVRGDSAAYFCASSRPDGTYEQYFGPGTRLTVT.

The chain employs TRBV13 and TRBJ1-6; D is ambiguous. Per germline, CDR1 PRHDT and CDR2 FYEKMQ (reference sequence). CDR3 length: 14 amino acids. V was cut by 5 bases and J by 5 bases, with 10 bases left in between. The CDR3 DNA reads TGTGCCAGCAGCGACCGACAAAATAATTCACCCCTCCACTTT. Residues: CASSDRQNNSPLHF.

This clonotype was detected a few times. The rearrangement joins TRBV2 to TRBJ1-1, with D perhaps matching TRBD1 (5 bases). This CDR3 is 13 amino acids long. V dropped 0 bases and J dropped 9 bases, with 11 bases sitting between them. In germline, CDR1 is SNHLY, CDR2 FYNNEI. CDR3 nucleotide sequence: TGTGCCAGCAGTGAAGCGTTGGGACTCCAAGCTTTCTTT. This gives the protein CASSEALGLQAFF. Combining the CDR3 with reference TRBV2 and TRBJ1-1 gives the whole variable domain EPEVTQTPSHQVTQMGQEVILRCVPISNHLYFYWYRQILGQKVEFLVSFYNNEISEKSEIFDDQFSVERPDGSNFTLKIRSTKLEDSAMYFCASSEALGLQAFFGQGTRLTVV.

CDR3 protein: CSVDSPRSAIYNEQFF. CDR3 in DNA: TGCAGCGTCGACTCTCCCCGGTCCGCCATTTACAATGAGCAGTTCTTC. This chain connects TRBV29-1 to TRBJ2-1, with D unresolved. V was cut by 6 bases and J by 4 bases, with 22 bases left in between. The CDR3 sequence is 16 residues long. CDR1 is SQVTM and CDR2 is ANQGSEA in the germline V gene.

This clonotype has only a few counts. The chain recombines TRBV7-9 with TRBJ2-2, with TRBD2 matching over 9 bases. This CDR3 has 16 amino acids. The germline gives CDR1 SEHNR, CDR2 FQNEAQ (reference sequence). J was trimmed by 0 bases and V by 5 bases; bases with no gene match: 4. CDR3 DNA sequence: TGTGCCAGCAGCCGCGGACTAGCGCCGAACACCGGGGAGCTGTTTTTT. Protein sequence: CASSRGLAPNTGELFF.

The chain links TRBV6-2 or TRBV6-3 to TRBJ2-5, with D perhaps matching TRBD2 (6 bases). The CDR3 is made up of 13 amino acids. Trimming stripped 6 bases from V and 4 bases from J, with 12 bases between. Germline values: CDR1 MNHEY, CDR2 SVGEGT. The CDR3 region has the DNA TGTGCCAGCAGAATGGGACTTTTAGAGACCCAGTACTTC. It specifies CASRMGLLETQYF.

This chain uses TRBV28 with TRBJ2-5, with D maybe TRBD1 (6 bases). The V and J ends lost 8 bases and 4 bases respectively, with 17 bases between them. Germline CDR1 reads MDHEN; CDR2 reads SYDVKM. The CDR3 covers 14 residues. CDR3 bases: TGTGCCAGCGGCACCTCCAGGGGAAGAGAGACCCAGTACTTC. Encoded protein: CASGTSRGRETQYF.

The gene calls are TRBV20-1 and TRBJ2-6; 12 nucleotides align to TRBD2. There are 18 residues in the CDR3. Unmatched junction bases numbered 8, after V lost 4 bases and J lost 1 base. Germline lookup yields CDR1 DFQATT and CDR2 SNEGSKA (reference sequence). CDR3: CSAKVGLAGMSGANVLTF. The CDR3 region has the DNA TGCAGTGCTAAAGTCGGACTAGCGGGGATGTCTGGGGCCAACGTCCTGACTTTC.

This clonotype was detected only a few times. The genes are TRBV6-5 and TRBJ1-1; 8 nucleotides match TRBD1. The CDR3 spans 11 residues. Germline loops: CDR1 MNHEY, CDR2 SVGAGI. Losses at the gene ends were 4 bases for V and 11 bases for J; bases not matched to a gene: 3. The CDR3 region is CASSWQGAAFF. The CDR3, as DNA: TGTGCCAGCAGTTGGCAGGGGGCTGCTTTCTTT.